A selection of T cell receptor beta chains follows, all from one sample in a study of blood T cell repertoires in COVID-19. The method was immunoSEQ multiplex PCR; TCRdb's version includes in-frame clones alone and lacks a portion of them. The data hold approximately 150,000 clones, with roughly nine tenths observed a single time. The sequenced sample was PBMCs or T cells enriched from blood (not recorded which). Receptors originate from a middle-aged woman who had been exposed to COVID-19. Both conserved end residues are part of each CDR3. D genes are given only for firm matches. Only part of the rows carry a size: once, few, many, or a class if the clone is expanded.

d_gene	v_gene	j_gene	abundance	CDR3nt	CDR3aa
-	TRBV7-8	TRBJ1-1	-	TGTGCCAGCAGCGAGGCGCGGATTTTGAACACTGAAGCTTTCTTT	CASSEARILNTEAFF
TRBD1	TRBV27	TRBJ1-6	-	TGTGCCAGCAGTCCCACAGGACAGGGGAGTAAGAATTCACCCCTCCACTTT	CASSPTGQGSKNSPLHF
TRBD1	TRBV19	TRBJ1-2	-	TGTGCCAGTAGCCAAACAGGGGGCGCCGGATCTGGTGGCTACACCTTC	CASSQTGGAGSGGYTF
-	TRBV28	TRBJ1-5	-	TGTGCCAGCATGAGGGTAGGGAATCAGCCCCAGCATTTT	CASMRVGNQPQHF
-	TRBV12-5	TRBJ1-6	-	TGTGCTAGTGGTTCCCAGGGAGGTTCACCCCTCCACTTT	CASGSQGGSPLHF
TRBD1	TRBV9	TRBJ1-1	-	TGTGCCAGCAGCGTAGTGGCAGGGGGCGTCACTGAAGCTTTCTTT	CASSVVAGGVTEAFF
-	TRBV7-2	TRBJ2-5	-	TGTGCCAGCAGCGGGAGGCCGCAAGAGACCCAGTACTTC	CASSGRPQETQYF
-	TRBV4-2	TRBJ2-1	-	TGTGCCAGCATACAGGGAATGCAGCAGTTCTTC	CASIQGMQQFF
-	TRBV6-2/TRBV6-3	TRBJ1-5	-	TGTGCCAGCAGTTACCTGGGCCGAAACTTCAATCAGCCCCAGCATTTT	CASSYLGRNFNQPQHF
-	TRBV4-1	TRBJ1-2	once	TGCGCCAGCAGCCAAAATTGGGAGGGACGGTACTATGGCTACACCTTC	CASSQNWEGRYYGYTF
TRBD1	TRBV4-1	TRBJ1-2	-	TGCGCCAGCAGCCAAGGTCTCGCAGGGGGCGCGGGCTATGGCTACACCTTC	CASSQGLAGGAGYGYTF
-	TRBV10-2	TRBJ2-3	once	TGCGCCAGCAGTGACCAAGGACTACCTCTCACAGATACGCAGTATTTT	CASSDQGLPLTDTQYF
-	TRBV28	TRBJ1-1	-	TGTGCCAGCAGTTTAGGGCAGCCTATGACTTTCTTT	CASSLGQPMTFF
TRBD2	TRBV9	TRBJ2-7	-	TGTGCCAGCAGCGTGGGGGGGACCTACGAGCAGTACTTC	CASSVGGTYEQYF
TRBD1	TRBV7-3	TRBJ2-1	-	TGTGCCAGCAGCAAGACAGGGAGTCGGGGCGATGAGCAGTTCTTC	CASSKTGSRGDEQFF
-	TRBV27	TRBJ1-4	-	TGTGCCAGCTCTGAGAGGGAGGGGGAAAAACTGTTTTTT	CASSEREGEKLFF
TRBD1	TRBV7-8	TRBJ2-7	-	TGTGCCAGCAGTAGGACAGGGAGCTCCTACGAGCAGTACTTC	CASSRTGSSYEQYF
-	TRBV28	TRBJ1-2	-	TGTGCCAGCTCCGAGGGGGACTATGGCTACACCTTC	CASSEGDYGYTF
-	TRBV27	TRBJ2-7	-	TGTGCCAGCAGTTTCGGACTGGGGGGAAACTACGAGCAGTACTTC	CASSFGLGGNYEQYF
-	TRBV2	TRBJ2-7	-	TGTGCCAGCAGTGGACAGACCTACGAGCAGTACTTC	CASSGQTYEQYF
TRBD1	TRBV10-3	TRBJ1-2	once	TGTGCCACGACAGGGGAGGACTATGGCTACACCTTC	CATTGEDYGYTF
TRBD1	TRBV5-4	TRBJ1-4	-	TGTGCCAGCAGCTTGGGGCAGGGGGCTAGAGAAAAACTGTTTTTT	CASSLGQGAREKLFF
-	TRBV7-9	TRBJ2-3	-	TGTGCCAGCAGTCCCGGGATAGCCGCTAGTACAGATACGCAGTATTTT	CASSPGIAASTDTQYF
-	TRBV4-1	TRBJ1-2	-	TGCGCCAGCAGCCAAGAGAGGGGAGGCTATGGCTACACCTTC	CASSQERGGYGYTF
TRBD1	TRBV5-8	TRBJ1-2	-	TGTGCCAGCAGCTCCCGGACAGGGGATTATGGCTACACCTTC	CASSSRTGDYGYTF
TRBD2	TRBV10-1	TRBJ2-7	-	TGCGCCAGCAGTGGACTAGCAGGATTTCCTCCTGGCGAGCAGTACTTC	CASSGLAGFPPGEQYF
TRBD1	TRBV9	TRBJ1-3	-	TGTGCCAGCAGCCCCCGACAGGGGCTCAACACCATATATTTT	CASSPRQGLNTIYF
TRBD1	TRBV13	TRBJ1-1	-	TGTGCCAGCAGCACCCAGGGGGGATCGCGGCGCACTGAAGCTTTCTTT	CASSTQGGSRRTEAFF
-	TRBV19	TRBJ1-1	-	TGTGCCAGTAGTATAGATGTTCTCACTGAAGCTTTCTTT	CASSIDVLTEAFF
-	TRBV13	TRBJ2-7	-	TGTGCCAGCAGCTCCCCTACAGGGATACACGAGCAGTACTTC	CASSSPTGIHEQYF
-	TRBV4-2	TRBJ2-7	-	TGTGCCAGCAGCCAGGGAACAGGAACTCCCTACGAGCAGTACTTC	CASSQGTGTPYEQYF
TRBD2	TRBV5-1	TRBJ2-1	-	TGCGCCAGCAGCTTGGTGACTAGCGGGGAAAATGAGCAGTTCTTC	CASSLVTSGENEQFF
TRBD1	TRBV5-4	TRBJ1-2	-	TGTGCCAGCAGCCACGTACAGGGGGATGGCTACACCTTC	CASSHVQGDGYTF
TRBD1	TRBV5-1	TRBJ1-1	-	TGCGCCAGCAGCGCGACAGGGGAGAACACTGAAGCTTTCTTT	CASSATGENTEAFF
TRBD1	TRBV6-5	TRBJ2-3	-	TGTGCCAGCAGACGACAGGGGGCGGGCACAGATACGCAGTATTTT	CASRRQGAGTDTQYF
-	TRBV6-5	TRBJ2-5	-	TGTGCCAGCACCCATGCGGAGACCCAGTACTTC	CASTHAETQYF
TRBD1	TRBV30	TRBJ2-7	-	TGTGCCTGGAGTGTGGCCAGGGGGCCCGACGAGCAGTACTTC	CAWSVARGPDEQYF
TRBD1	TRBV18	TRBJ1-5	-	TGTGCCAGCTCACCGATCCCAGACAGGGTGGATCAGCCCCAGCATTTT	CASSPIPDRVDQPQHF
TRBD1	TRBV19	TRBJ2-7	-	TGTGCCAGTACCCCGGGACAGGGGACCTACGAGCAGTACTTC	CASTPGQGTYEQYF
-	TRBV27	TRBJ2-7	-	TGTGCCAGCAGTTTATCTCCACTTTCCTACGAGCAGTACTTC	CASSLSPLSYEQYF
-	TRBV7-9	TRBJ1-1	-	TGTGCCAGCGCTCGCGGGGGGCCCACTGAAGCTTTCTTT	CASARGGPTEAFF
TRBD1	TRBV9	TRBJ1-6	-	TGTGCCAGCAGCGCCAGGGGGACCTATAATTCACCCCTCCACTTT	CASSARGTYNSPLHF
-	TRBV20-1	TRBJ2-3	-	TGCAGTGCTAGTCACAGGGTACTAACAGATACGCAGTATTTT	CSASHRVLTDTQYF
-	TRBV3-1/TRBV3-2	TRBJ1-5	-	TGTGCCAGCAGCCAAGAGGCAGGGCGAGGCAATCAGCCCCAGCATTTT	CASSQEAGRGNQPQHF
-	TRBV27	TRBJ1-3	-	TGTGCCAGCAGAAACCTCCAGGGTGGAAACACCATATATTTT	CASRNLQGGNTIYF
TRBD1	TRBV6-4	TRBJ1-4	-	TGTGCCAGCAGGATGTACAGGGGCACTAATGAAAAACTGTTTTTT	CASRMYRGTNEKLFF
-	TRBV7-3	TRBJ1-5	-	TGTGCCAGCAGCTTATGGGGAGGAAGCAATCAGCCCCAGCATTTT	CASSLWGGSNQPQHF
TRBD1	TRBV10-3	TRBJ2-1	-	TGTGCCATCAGCGCCGACAGGGGGGTGGCCAGCTCCTACAATGAGCAGTTCTTC	CAISADRGVASSYNEQFF
TRBD1	TRBV2	TRBJ2-7	once	TGTGCCAGCAGGCCCGGGACAGGGGGCAAGTACGAGCAGTACTTC	CASRPGTGGKYEQYF
TRBD1	TRBV10-3	TRBJ1-3	-	TGTGCCATCAGTGAACCGGACAGGGGGGGAAACACCATATATTTT	CAISEPDRGGNTIYF
TRBD1	TRBV3-1/TRBV3-2	TRBJ2-5	-	TGTGCCAGCAGCCCGGGACAGGTTAGGGAGACCCAGTACTTC	CASSPGQVRETQYF
-	TRBV4-1	TRBJ1-1	-	TGCGCCAGCAGCTTGGCTGTCATGAACACTGAAGCTTTCTTT	CASSLAVMNTEAFF
TRBD1	TRBV7-2	TRBJ2-1	-	TGTGCCAGCAGCTTAGACAGGGGATTCGGGGAGCAGTTCTTC	CASSLDRGFGEQFF